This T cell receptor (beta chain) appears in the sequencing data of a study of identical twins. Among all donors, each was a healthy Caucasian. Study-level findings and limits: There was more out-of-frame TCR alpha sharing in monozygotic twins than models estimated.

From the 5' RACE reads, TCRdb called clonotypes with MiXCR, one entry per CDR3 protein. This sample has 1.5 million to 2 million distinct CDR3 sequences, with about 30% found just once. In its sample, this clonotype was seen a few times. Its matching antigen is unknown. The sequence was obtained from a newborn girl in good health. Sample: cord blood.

CDR3 nucleotide sequence: TGCGCCAGCAGCCAAGATGCCCAGAATGAGCAGTTCTTC. It encodes CASSQDAQNEQFF. The chain uses TRBV4-1 and TRBJ2-1, with D uncertain. Germline V gives CDR1 MGHRA, CDR2 YSYEKL. The CDR3 loop spans 13 amino acids. V was pared by 0 bases and J by 7 bases, with 7 bases between.